Sequencing of this TCR beta chain was carried out in a study of shared clonotypes between healthy human individuals. As to this clone: The antigen remains undetermined.

The data were produced by immunoSEQ multiplex PCR, yet TCRdb's version contains in-frame clones alone and is incomplete. The table includes hundreds of thousands of clones, less than 75% detected once. Germline-derived CDR1 and CDR2 are KGHSH and LQKENI. The ends lost 3 bases at V and 7 bases at J; junction bases unmatched: 11. The length of the CDR3 is 16 residues. Points from the study as a whole: What naive subsets generally showed was a larger estimated richness than memory subsets showed.

The sequenced sample consisted of memory CD4+ T cells sorted from blood. Sample subset: CD45RA-negative fraction. The chain uses TRBV18 and TRBJ1-5; 8 bases align to TRBD1. The sequence came from a man aged 25 to 40 in good health. CDR3 sequence: CASSPSLDRAGQPQHF. CDR3 coding DNA: TGTGCCAGCTCACCGAGCTTGGACAGGGCGGGGCAGCCCCAGCATTTT.